This TCR beta chain was recovered during a study of blood T cell repertoires in COVID-19. On the study more broadly: The study drew acute and convalescent COVID-19 samples from the United States, Italy and Spain.

The CDR3 totals 14 residues. The ends were cut back, 6 bases at V and 2 bases at J, with 14 bases in the middle. CDR1 LNHDA and CDR2 SQIVND come from the germline V gene (reference sequence). Original methodology: By means of reference gene primer amplification, nucleated cell counts were estimated. Clones were read by immunoSEQ multiplex PCR, and TCRdb kept only the in-frame ones, dropping some. V and J calls and clone size are given by that table; D and trimming were obtained from the DNA. The data show fewer than 200,000 clones, 80% to 90% seen once. This receptor was taken from a man aged 18 to 29 who had recovered from COVID-19. The V call is TRBV19, the J call TRBJ2-7; no reliable D call. Specimen: peripheral blood. The CDR3 region has the DNA TGTGCCAGTAGCCTAGACGAGGAACCCTACGAGCAGTACTTC. It encodes CASSLDEEPYEQYF. The whole variable domain, filled in from reference TRBV19 and TRBJ2-7, reads DGGITQSPKYLFRKEGQNVTLSCEQNLNHDAMYWYRQDPGQGLRLIYYSQIVNDFQKGDIAEGYSVSREKKESFPLTVTSAQKNPTAFYLCASSLDEEPYEQYFGPGTRLTVT.